Reported below is one T cell receptor (beta chain). Its antigen remains unidentified. This sample was included in a study of OX40 agonist ivuxolimab in advanced cancers. Whole-study findings and limits: Circulating CD4+ and CD8+ T cells showed clonal expansion by week 6 at 0.1 to 3.0 mg/kg. Low normalized T-cell clonal expansion was additionally recorded for some nonresponders.

The table came from immunoSEQ multiplex PCR; TCRdb's copy has only in-frame clones and leaves some out. The sample records about 38,000 clones, approximately 90% being singletons. The germline CDR1 and CDR2 sequences are SGHNT and YYREEE (reference sequence). The CDR3 runs 12 residues. Between the trimmed V and J ends, which lost 2 bases and 5 bases, there was a span of 4 bases. The TCR was taken from an adult with an advanced solid tumor such as melanoma, head and neck, liver or kidney cancer. Sample: CD4+ or CD8+ T cells sorted from blood, taken in a trial of the OX40 agonist ivuxolimab. J is TRBJ2-2 and V is TRBV5-4; D is undetermined. The CDR3: CASSFGTGELFF. The CDR3 DNA reads as TGTGCCAGCAGCTTCGGGACCGGGGAGCTGTTTTTT.